This T cell receptor (beta chain) was profiled in a study of post-analysis software for immune sequencing data. As for the study in general: The cohort encompassed relapsing-remitting, secondary progressive and progressive-relapsing multiple sclerosis disease courses. Findings and limits, study-wide: Strong same-batch co-clustering of samples appeared with F measure clustering. Relative to controls, patients with multiple sclerosis showed significantly lower normalized Chao1 diversity. Among roughly 5 TRBV segments more frequent in patients than controls were TRBV5-6, TRBV5-1 and TRBV20-1.

The TCR beta cDNA libraries carried unique molecular identifiers. Out of roughly 1 to 10 million T cells, about 500,000 cDNA molecules were generated. MiXCR was run by TCRdb on the PCR reads, yielding one entry per CDR3 protein. The sample contains around 700,000 distinct CDR3 sequences, around 64% of which appear only once. About this clonotype: What it binds is not known.

The V segment lost 9 bases and the J segment 3 bases; nucleotides outside the gene matches: 14. The V gene's germline CDR1 is LNHNV and CDR2 YYDKDF (reference sequence). The CDR3 length is 16 residues. This clonotype was obtained from a girl aged 2 to 9 with multiple sclerosis. Specimen: blood. The chain is built from TRBV15 and TRBJ2-1, with 7 positions matching TRBD2. The chain's CDR3 is CATAVRSGENYNEQFF. CDR3 coding DNA: TGTGCCACTGCTGTCAGGAGCGGGGAGAACTACAATGAGCAGTTCTTC.